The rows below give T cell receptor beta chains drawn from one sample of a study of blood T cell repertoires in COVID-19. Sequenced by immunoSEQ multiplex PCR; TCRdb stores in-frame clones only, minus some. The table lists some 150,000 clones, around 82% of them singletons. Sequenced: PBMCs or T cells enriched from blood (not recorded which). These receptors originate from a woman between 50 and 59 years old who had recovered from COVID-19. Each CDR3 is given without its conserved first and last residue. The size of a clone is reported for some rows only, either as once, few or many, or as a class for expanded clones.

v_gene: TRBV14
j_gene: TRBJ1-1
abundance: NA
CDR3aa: ASSQDRSTEAF

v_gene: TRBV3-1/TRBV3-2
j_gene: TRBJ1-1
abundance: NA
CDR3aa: ASSRQGPNTEAF

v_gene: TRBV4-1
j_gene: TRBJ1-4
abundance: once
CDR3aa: ASSQQVSGEKLF

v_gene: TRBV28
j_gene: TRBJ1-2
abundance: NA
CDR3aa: ASIDRGPNYGYT

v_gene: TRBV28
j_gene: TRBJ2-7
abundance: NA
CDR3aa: ATRTGSYEQY

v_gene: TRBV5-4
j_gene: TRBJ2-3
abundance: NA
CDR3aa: ASSRGGASSTDTQY

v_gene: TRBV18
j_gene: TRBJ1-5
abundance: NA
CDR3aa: ASSQETNQPQH

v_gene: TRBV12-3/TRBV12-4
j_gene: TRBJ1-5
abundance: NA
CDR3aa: ASSRDRDQPQH

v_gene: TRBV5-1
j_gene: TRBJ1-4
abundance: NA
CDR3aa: ASTPGSATNEKLF

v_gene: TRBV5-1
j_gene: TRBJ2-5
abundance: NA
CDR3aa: ASSLVTDQETQY

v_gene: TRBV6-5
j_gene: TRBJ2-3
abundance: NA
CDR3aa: ASSFGDTQY

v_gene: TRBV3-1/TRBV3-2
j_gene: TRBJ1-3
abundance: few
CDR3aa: ASPSFTGSSGNTIY

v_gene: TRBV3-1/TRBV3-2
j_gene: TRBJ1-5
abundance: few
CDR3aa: ASSQDLGGYQPQH

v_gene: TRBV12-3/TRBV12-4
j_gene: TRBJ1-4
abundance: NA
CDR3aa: ASTSDTNEKLF

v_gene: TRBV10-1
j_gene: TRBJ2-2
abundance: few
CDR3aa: ASAGQGRGELF

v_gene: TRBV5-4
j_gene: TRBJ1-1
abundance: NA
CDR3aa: ASSKPGQVGSEAF

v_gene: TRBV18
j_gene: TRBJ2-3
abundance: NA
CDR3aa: ASSPLGQGKFAGTDTQY

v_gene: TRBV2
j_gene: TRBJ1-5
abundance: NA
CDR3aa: ASRGDTVYSNQPQH

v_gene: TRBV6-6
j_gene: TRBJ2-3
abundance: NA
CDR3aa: ASSYSLAGGQDTQY

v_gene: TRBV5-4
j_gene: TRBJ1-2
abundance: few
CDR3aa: ASSFSEGYT

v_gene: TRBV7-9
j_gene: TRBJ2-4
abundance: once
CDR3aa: ASSFTRDKNIQY

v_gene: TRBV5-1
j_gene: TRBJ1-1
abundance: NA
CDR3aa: ASSLAGTGEEQAF

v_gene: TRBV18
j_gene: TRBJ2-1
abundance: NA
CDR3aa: ASSPVGSNEQF

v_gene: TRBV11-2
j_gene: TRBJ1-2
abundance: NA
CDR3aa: ASSLDNLVDYGYT

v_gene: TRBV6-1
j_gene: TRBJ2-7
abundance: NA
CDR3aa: ASSESVSYEQY

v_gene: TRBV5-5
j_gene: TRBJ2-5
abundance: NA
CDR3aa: ASSDARTGVETQY

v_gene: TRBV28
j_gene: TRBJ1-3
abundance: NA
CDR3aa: ASSLVTGSKFSSGNTIY

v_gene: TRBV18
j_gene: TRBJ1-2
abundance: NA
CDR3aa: ASSPPGFIRVSNGYT

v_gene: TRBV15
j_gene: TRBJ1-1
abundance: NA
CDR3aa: ATSRGQTTTEAF

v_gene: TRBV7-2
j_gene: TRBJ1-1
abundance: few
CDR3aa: ASSLDRVRTEAF

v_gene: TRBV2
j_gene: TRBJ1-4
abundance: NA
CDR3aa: ASTWDRANEKLF

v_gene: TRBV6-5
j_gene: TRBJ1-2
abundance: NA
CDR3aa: ASSSGTEFYGYT

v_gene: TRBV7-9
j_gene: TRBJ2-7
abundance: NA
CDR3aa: ASSFTWMEGSYEQY

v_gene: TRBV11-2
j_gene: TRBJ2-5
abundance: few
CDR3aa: ASSLDLGTGVKLQY

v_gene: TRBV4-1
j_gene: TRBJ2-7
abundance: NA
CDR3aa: ASSQARTGASYEQY

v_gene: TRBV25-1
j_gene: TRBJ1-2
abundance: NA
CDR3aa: ASSELQGLYGYT

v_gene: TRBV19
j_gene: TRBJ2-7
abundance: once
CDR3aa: ASSRDRSGYEQY

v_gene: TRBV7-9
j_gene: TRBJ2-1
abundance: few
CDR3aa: ASSIRQGGVRQF

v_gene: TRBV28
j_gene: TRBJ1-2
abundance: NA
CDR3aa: ASLTGANYGYT

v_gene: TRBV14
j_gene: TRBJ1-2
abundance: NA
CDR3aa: ASSQDWRGVDYGYT

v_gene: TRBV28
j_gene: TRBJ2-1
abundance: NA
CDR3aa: ASTPSGYYNEQF

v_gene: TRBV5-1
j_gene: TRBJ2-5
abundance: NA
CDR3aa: ASRSGMETQY

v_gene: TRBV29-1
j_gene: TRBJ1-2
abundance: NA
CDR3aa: SVESGDLDGYT

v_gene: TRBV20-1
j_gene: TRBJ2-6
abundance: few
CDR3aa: SPVVANVLT

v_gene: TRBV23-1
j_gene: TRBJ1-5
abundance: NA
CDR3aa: ASTQVWDRECANQPQH

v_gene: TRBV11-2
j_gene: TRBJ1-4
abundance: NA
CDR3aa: ASSSGDALGEKLF

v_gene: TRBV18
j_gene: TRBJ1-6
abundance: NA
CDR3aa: ASSQQGEGSPLH

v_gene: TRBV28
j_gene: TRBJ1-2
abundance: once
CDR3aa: ASRPTGTGGWT

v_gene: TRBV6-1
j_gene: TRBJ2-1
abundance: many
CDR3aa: ASSEIAGPDEQF

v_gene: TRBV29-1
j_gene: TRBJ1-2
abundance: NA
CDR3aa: SVEDLQGYGYT

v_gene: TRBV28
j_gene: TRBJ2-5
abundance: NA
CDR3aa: ASSPIAGQETQY

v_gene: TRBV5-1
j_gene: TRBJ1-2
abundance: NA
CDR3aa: ASSLAGRGVRGYT

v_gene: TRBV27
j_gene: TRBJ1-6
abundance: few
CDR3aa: ASTYLGQGSNSPLH

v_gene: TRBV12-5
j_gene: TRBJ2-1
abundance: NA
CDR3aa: ASGFSVYNEQF

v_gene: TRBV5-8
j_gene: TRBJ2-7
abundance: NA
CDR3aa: ASPRQGVSYEQY

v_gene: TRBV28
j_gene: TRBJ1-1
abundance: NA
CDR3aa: ASKGSALRRTEAF

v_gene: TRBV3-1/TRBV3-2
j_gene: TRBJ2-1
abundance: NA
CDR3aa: ASSPPSRRIGGAPYNEQF

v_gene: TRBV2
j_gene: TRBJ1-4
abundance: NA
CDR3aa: ASTVQGELF